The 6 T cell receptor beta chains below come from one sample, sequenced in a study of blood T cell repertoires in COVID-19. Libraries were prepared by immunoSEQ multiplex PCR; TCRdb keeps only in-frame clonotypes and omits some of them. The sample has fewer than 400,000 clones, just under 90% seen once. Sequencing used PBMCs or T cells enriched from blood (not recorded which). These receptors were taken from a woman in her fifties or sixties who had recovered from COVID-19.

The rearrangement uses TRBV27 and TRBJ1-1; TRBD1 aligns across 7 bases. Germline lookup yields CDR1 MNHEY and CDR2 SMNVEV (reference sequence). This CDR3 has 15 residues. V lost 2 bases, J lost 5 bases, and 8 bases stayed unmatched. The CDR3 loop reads CASSLRGGGWTEAFF. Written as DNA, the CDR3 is TGTGCCAGCAGTTTAAGAGGGGGCGGGTGGACTGAAGCTTTCTTT.

The CDR3 loop reads CASSFNYNSPLHF. CDR3 nucleotide sequence: TGTGCCAGCAGTTTTAACTATAATTCACCCCTCCACTTT. The gene calls are TRBV7-8 and TRBJ1-6, with no clear D. Trimming left V 6 bases short and J 3 bases short, with 6 bases between. Germline V gene data show CDR1 as SGHVS and CDR2 as FQNEAQ. This CDR3 comprises 13 residues.

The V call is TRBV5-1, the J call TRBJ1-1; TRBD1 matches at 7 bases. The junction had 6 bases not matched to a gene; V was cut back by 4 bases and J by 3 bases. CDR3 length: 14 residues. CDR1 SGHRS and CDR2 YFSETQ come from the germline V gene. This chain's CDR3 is CASSVLGGHTEAFF. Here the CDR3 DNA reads TGCGCCAGCAGCGTGCTAGGGGGCCACACTGAAGCTTTCTTT. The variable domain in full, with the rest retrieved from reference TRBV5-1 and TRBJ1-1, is KAGVTQTPRYLIKTRGQQVTLSCSPISGHRSVSWYQQTPGQGLQFLFEYFSETQRNKGNFPGRFSGRQFSNSRSEMNVSTLELGDSALYLCASSVLGGHTEAFFGQGTRLTVV.

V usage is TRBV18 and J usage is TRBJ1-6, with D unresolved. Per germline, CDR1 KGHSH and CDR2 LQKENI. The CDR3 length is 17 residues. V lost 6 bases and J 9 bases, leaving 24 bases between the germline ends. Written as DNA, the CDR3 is TGTGCCAGCTCGATAGGAGTTATCCACCGGGTTGGTTCACCCCTCCACTTT. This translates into CASSIGVIHRVGSPLHF.

CDR3 coding DNA: TGTGCCAGCAGCCGGTCGGGGACTGAAGCTTTCTTT. Protein: CASSRSGTEAFF. This chain links TRBV11-3 with TRBJ1-1; D gene uncertain. Germline lookup yields CDR1 SGHNT and CDR2 YENEEA. The CDR3 is made up of 12 amino acids. Trimming removed 5 bases from V and 5 bases from J, with 9 bases in between.

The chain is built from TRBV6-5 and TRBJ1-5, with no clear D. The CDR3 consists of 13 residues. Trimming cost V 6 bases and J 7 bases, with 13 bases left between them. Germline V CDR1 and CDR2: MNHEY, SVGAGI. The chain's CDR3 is CASSYGEGQPQHF. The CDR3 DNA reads TGTGCCAGCAGCTACGGGGAGGGCCAGCCCCAGCATTTT.